One and the same sample provided the 13 T cell receptor beta chains below, sequenced in a study of T cells in Graves' hyperthyroidism and ophthalmopathy. Using RNA transcripts as the source, TCR beta CDR3 regions were amplified. Primed by the HTBI set, a first-round RT-PCR was run on the TCR CDR3. MiXCR, applied by TCRdb to the multiplex PCR reads, yields one record per CDR3 protein. The sample has approximately 510,000 distinct CDR3 sequences, around 43% seen once. The specimen sequenced was peripheral blood or thyroid tissue (not recorded which). The receptors were gathered from an adult woman with Graves' disease, either hyperthyroidism or ophthalmopathy (not recorded which).

The sample holds many counts of this clonotype. This rearrangement joins TRBV6-1 to TRBJ1-4; D not resolved. The CDR3 totals 11 residues. Germline V gene sequence: CDR1 MNHNS, CDR2 SASEGT. Trimming left V 1 base short and J 8 bases short, with 2 bases between. Here the CDR3 DNA reads TGTGCCAGCAGTGAAGGGGAAAAACTGTTTTTT. This gives the protein CASSEGEKLFF.

The chain carries TRBV7-2 and TRBJ1-4; possibly TRBD1 for D (5 bases). V lost 6 bases and J lost 4, with 15 bases in between. CDR3 length: 15 residues. Germline loops: CDR1 SGHTA, CDR2 FQGNSA. The CDR3 here is CASRKEGFHNEKLFF. CDR3 nucleotides: TGTGCCAGCAGGAAAGAGGGGTTTCATAATGAAAAACTGTTTTTT.

Only a few counts were recorded for this clonotype. This chain connects TRBV6-5 to TRBJ1-1; D ambiguous. CDR3 size: 14 residues. Germline V gene lookup returns CDR1 MNHEY and CDR2 SVGAGI. Trimming removed 2 bases at V and 3 bases at J, with 10 bases between. CDR3 nucleotide sequence: TGTGCCAGCAGTTACATTGGGGATCACACTGAAGCTTTCTTT. Amino acids: CASSYIGDHTEAFF.

The V and J genes are TRBV2 and TRBJ1-5; maybe TRBD1 (6 bases). The CDR3 consists of 15 residues. V was clipped by 0 bases and J by 11 bases, with 17 bases between them. Germline CDR1 is SNHLY and CDR2 is FYNNEI. In DNA, the CDR3 is TGTGCCAGCAGTGAAGCGGTATGGGGGCAAGAGACCCAGCATTTT. Amino acid sequence: CASSEAVWGQETQHF.

The rearrangement uses TRBV29-1 and TRBJ1-1; TRBD1 is a possible D gene (5 bases). Germline V lookup: CDR1 SQVTM, CDR2 ANQGSEA. V gave up 8 bases and J gave up 0 bases, with 13 bases separating them. This CDR3 comprises 13 residues. CDR3 sequence (DNA): TGCAGCATGGGGGTGAGGATGAACACTGAAGCTTTCTTT. It yields the protein CSMGVRMNTEAFF.

This clonotype was counted between two and nine times. This sequence joins TRBV7-2 and TRBJ2-5; D not certain. This CDR3 spans 13 amino acids. The germline gives CDR1 SGHTA, CDR2 FQGNSA. The V end lost 5 bases, the J end lost 2 bases, and 9 bases lay between the germline ends. The CDR3: CASSPQQQETQYF. In DNA form, the CDR3 reads TGTGCCAGCAGCCCCCAACAGCAAGAGACCCAGTACTTC.

The sample holds many counts of this clonotype. The rearrangement joins TRBV5-4 to TRBJ2-7; D is uncertain. The V gene lost 2 bases and the J gene lost 0 bases, with 6 bases spanning the gap. This CDR3 spans 13 amino acids. Germline V gene lookup returns CDR1 SGHNT and CDR2 YYREEE (reference sequence). DNA of the CDR3: TGTGCCAGCAGCTTCAGGAGCTCCTACGAGCAGTACTTC. It encodes CASSFRSSYEQYF.

In its sample, this clonotype was seen many times. The chain is built from TRBV9 and TRBJ2-7, with unresolved D. The germline V gene encodes CDR1 SGDLS and CDR2 YYNGEE. This CDR3 spans 12 amino acids. Trimming shortened V by 1 base and J by 4 bases, and 6 bases separated the two germline ends. For the CDR3, the DNA is TGTGCCAGCAGCGTATACTTGTACGAGCAGTACTTC. This sequence encodes CASSVYLYEQYF.

On this clonotype: A much larger clonotype is one base distant, so this may be a read error. The rearrangement links TRBV6-1 to TRBJ2-7; possible D gene TRBD1, 5 bases. CDR3 length: 13 residues. V dropped 8 bases and J dropped 4 bases, with 15 bases sitting between them. Germline CDR1 reads MNHNS; CDR2 reads SASEGT. The CDR3 DNA sequence: TGTGCCAGCGGGTCTTCAGGGTTTTACGAGCAGTACTTC. This sequence encodes CASGSSGFYEQYF.

The rearrangement links TRBV29-1 to TRBJ1-4, with a tentative D call TRBD1 (5 bases). Trimming cost V 7 bases and J 8 bases, with 17 bases left between them. There are 13 residues in the CDR3. Germline loops: CDR1 SQVTM, CDR2 ANQGSEA. CDR3 residues: CSATDSWGEKLFF. CDR3 nucleotide sequence: TGCAGCGCGACAGATTCCTGGGGAGAAAAACTGTTTTTT.

This clonotype was counted many times. This chain joins TRBV29-1 and TRBJ2-2, with D hard to call. This CDR3 contains 12 residues. Germline lookup yields CDR1 SQVTM and CDR2 ANQGSEA. Trimming took off 3 bases at V and 6 bases at J, with 8 bases between the two ends. CDR3 sequence: CSVDRGPGELFF. DNA for the CDR3: TGCAGCGTTGACCGTGGGCCCGGGGAGCTGTTTTTT.

This clonotype has a count of ten or more. CDR3 nucleotide sequence: TGTGCCAGCAGCTCCCCGCTATGGTACAATGAGCAGTTCTTC. It codes for CASSSPLWYNEQFF. The rearrangement links TRBV7-9 to TRBJ2-1; no clear D. V was shortened by 4 bases and J by 4 bases, with 11 bases between the two germline ends. CDR1 is SEHNR, CDR2 FQNEAQ, per germline (reference sequence). The CDR3 is 14 amino acids.

This clonotype has more than one count but fewer than ten. Compared with germline, one end of the junction differs, possibly owing to a read error. The chain is built from TRBV12-3 or TRBV12-4 and TRBJ1-2; D is possibly TRBD1 (6 bases). This CDR3 is built from 13 residues. CDR3 nucleotide sequence: TGTGTCAGCAGTTTAGTAACAGGGAATGGCTACACCTTC. Protein: CVSSLVTGNGYTF.